The next 17 T cell receptor beta chains were all read from a single sample in a study of T-cell memory formation after mild COVID-19. TCRdb used MiXCR to reprocess the 5' RACE reads, holding one entry per CDR3 protein. The top ten hold under 25% of the sample, which has 270,000 or so distinct CDR3 sequences, 16% seen once. The sample taken for sequencing was PBMCs or a T cell subset sorted from them (not recorded which). The receptors originated from a man aged 18 to 29 who had mild COVID-19 (a few samples of this study predate the infection). Cell type and time point are not known.

This clonotype occurred many times. The chain recombines TRBV20-1 with TRBJ2-3, with a weak D call TRBD2 (6 bases). V lost 0 bases, J lost 4 bases, and 17 bases lay in between. CDR3 length: 16 residues. Germline CDR1 DFQATT, CDR2 SNEGSKA (reference sequence). The CDR3 nucleotides are TGCAGTGCTAGAGATTGGGGCGGGGACTTCCCAGATACGCAGTATTTT. As protein: CSARDWGGDFPDTQYF.

Ten or more counts support this clonotype. The chain carries TRBV20-1 and TRBJ1-5; 7 nucleotides agree with TRBD1. The CDR3 length is 13 residues. J gave up 5 bases and V 5 bases, and 6 bases lay outside the gene matches. Germline V gene lookup returns CDR1 DFQATT and CDR2 SNEGSKA (reference sequence). CDR3 DNA sequence: TGCAGTGCTGGCAGGGGGGCAGATCAGCCCCAGCATTTT. It codes for CSAGRGADQPQHF.

This clonotype was picked up many times. The chain has TRBV27 and TRBJ2-3; the match to TRBD2 covers 8 bases. Germline CDR1 and CDR2: MNHEY and SMNVEV (reference sequence). The V gene end was trimmed by 7 bases and the J gene end by 0 bases; junction bases not matched to a gene: 6. The CDR3 loop spans 15 amino acids. The CDR3 bases are TGTGCCAGCAAACACGGGGGGGTAAGCACAGATACGCAGTATTTT. Its translation is CASKHGGVSTDTQYF.

In this sample, this clonotype turned up a few times. The V and J genes are TRBV20-1 and TRBJ2-2; 10 bases match TRBD2. V lost 0 bases and J lost 6; bases outside the gene matches: 7. The V gene's germline CDR1 is DFQATT and CDR2 SNEGSKA (reference sequence). This CDR3 has 16 residues. The CDR3 is CSARDPSGGGAGELFF. CDR3 DNA: TGCAGTGCTAGAGACCCTAGCGGGGGTGGTGCCGGGGAGCTGTTTTTT.

This clonotype was detected only a few times. The rearrangement uses TRBV5-1 and TRBJ2-1; D not resolved. Trimming left V 0 bases short and J 9 bases short, with 10 bases between. Germline V gene lookup returns CDR1 SGHRS and CDR2 YFSETQ. The CDR3 covers 13 residues. CDR3 loop: CASSLAVAGEQFF. CDR3 bases: TGCGCCAGCAGCTTGGCCGTGGCCGGTGAGCAGTTCTTC. The full variable domain, completed using reference TRBV5-1 and TRBJ2-1, is KAGVTQTPRYLIKTRGQQVTLSCSPISGHRSVSWYQQTPGQGLQFLFEYFSETQRNKGNFPGRFSGRQFSNSRSEMNVSTLELGDSALYLCASSLAVAGEQFFGPGTRLTVL.

This clonotype was observed a handful of times. CDR3 protein: CASSPPLAGGSNEQFF. CDR3 DNA: TGTGCCAGCAGCCCACCCCTGGCGGGGGGGAGCAATGAGCAGTTCTTC. The J gene is TRBJ2-1, the V gene TRBV7-9, with 9 bases lining up with TRBD2. The germline V gene encodes CDR1 SEHNR and CDR2 FQNEAQ (reference sequence). The trim removed 5 bases at V and 6 bases at J, leaving 11 bases unmatched. This CDR3 region has 16 residues.

This clonotype was counted between two and nine times. The chain links TRBV5-1 to TRBJ2-1; no clear D gene. In germline, CDR1 is SGHRS, CDR2 YFSETQ. This CDR3 spans 13 amino acids. V shed 4 bases and J shed 8 bases, with 13 bases lying between them. CDR3 sequence reads: CASSMGVWDEQFF. CDR3 DNA: TGCGCCAGCAGCATGGGCGTCTGGGATGAGCAGTTCTTC.

Turning to this clonotype: Relative to the germline gene, one junction end is altered; a read error may explain this. The chain is built from TRBV27 and TRBJ2-3; D call uncertain. The CDR3 length is 12 residues. CDR1 and CDR2 (germline): MNHEY, SMNVEV (reference sequence). As DNA, the CDR3 is TGTGCCAGCACCAGCCCCACATATACGCAGTATTTT. As protein: CASTSPTYTQYF.

The chain combines TRBV3-1 with TRBJ1-1; no clear D. The CDR3 runs to 11 residues. Trimming left V 6 bases short and J 11 bases short, with 13 bases between. Germline CDR1 reads LGHDT; CDR2 reads YNNKEL (reference sequence). The CDR3 DNA follows: TGTGCCAGCAGGATGGCCGACGTGGCTTTCTTT. Translated, it gives CASRMADVAFF.

The V and J genes are TRBV6-6 and TRBJ1-5; D is perhaps TRBD1 (5 bases). The V and J ends lost 6 bases and 0 bases respectively, with 12 bases between them. The germline V gene has CDR1 MNHNY and CDR2 SVGAGI (reference sequence). The CDR3 is 15 amino acids. The CDR3 loop is CASSSRTPSNQPQHF. DNA for the CDR3: TGTGCCAGCAGCTCGAGGACACCTAGCAATCAGCCCCAGCATTTT.

This chain uses TRBV25-1 with TRBJ2-5; 8 bases fit TRBD1. V was pared by 3 bases and J by 4 bases, with 1 base of the junction left unmatched. The CDR3 has 13 amino acids. The germline CDR1 and CDR2 sequences are MGHDK and SYGVNS. The CDR3 loop reads CASSDRGRETQYF. The CDR3 DNA is TGTGCCAGCAGTGACAGGGGGCGAGAGACCCAGTACTTC. Based on the CDR3 plus reference TRBV25-1 and TRBJ2-5, the full variable domain is EADIYQTPRYLVIGTGKKITLECSQTMGHDKMYWYQQDPGMELHLIHYSYGVNSTEKGDLSSESTVSRIRTEHFPLTLESARPSHTSQYLCASSDRGRETQYFGPGTRLLVL.

This clonotype was seen a handful of times. The DNA for the CDR3 is TGTGCCAGCAGCATAAGACAGGGCAGCTCCTACAATGAGCAGTTCTTC. Translated: CASSIRQGSSYNEQFF. The chain employs TRBV7-3 and TRBJ2-1, with TRBD1 identical over 7 bases. The V gene's germline CDR1 is SGHTA and CDR2 FQGTGA. The ends lost 5 bases at V and 0 bases at J; junction bases unmatched: 7. This CDR3 spans 16 amino acids.

The sample holds a few counts of this clonotype. The rearrangement links TRBV19 to TRBJ2-2; maybe TRBD1 (6 bases). The V end lost 6 bases, the J end lost 2 bases, and 13 bases lay between the germline ends. The CDR3 runs to 15 residues. Germline V gives CDR1 LNHDA, CDR2 SQIVND (reference sequence). CDR3 protein: CASRPGTLNTGELFF. The DNA of the CDR3 is TGTGCCAGTAGACCCGGGACACTCAACACCGGGGAGCTGTTTTTT.

This clonotype has more than one count but fewer than ten. This chain links TRBV24-1 with TRBJ2-1; D remains ambiguous. V was trimmed by 3 bases and J by 6 bases, leaving 8 bases between them. CDR1 is KGHDR and CDR2 is SFDVKD in the germline V gene. The CDR3 is made up of 13 amino acids. CDR3 sequence: CATSDPGVNEQFF. The CDR3 DNA reads TGTGCCACCAGTGATCCGGGCGTCAATGAGCAGTTCTTC.

The chain employs TRBV4-3 and TRBJ2-4, with D possibly matching TRBD2 (6 bases). Deletions cut 0 bases from V and 8 bases from J, with 17 bases between. CDR1 and CDR2 from the germline V gene are LGHNA and YSLEER. This CDR3 has 16 amino acids. The CDR3 DNA reads TGCGCCAGCAGCCAAGATGGGCAGGGACTTACGGACATTCAGTACTTC. Protein sequence: CASSQDGQGLTDIQYF.

This clonotype turned up a few times. V gene TRBV7-2 combines with J gene TRBJ2-1; TRBD2 agrees at 9 bases. The CDR3 consists of 15 residues. V shed 3 bases, J shed 4 bases, and the junction held 4 bases outside the gene matches. Germline CDR1 reads SGHTA; CDR2 reads FQGNSA. The CDR3 spells CASSFSGGVYNEQFF. The CDR3 nucleotides read TGTGCCAGCAGCTTTAGCGGGGGTGTATACAATGAGCAGTTCTTC.

The rearrangement joins TRBV7-9 to TRBJ1-2; perhaps TRBD1 as D (5 bases). The germline V gene has CDR1 SEHNR and CDR2 FQNEAQ (reference sequence). The CDR3 spans 15 residues. Trimming left V 1 base short and J 2 bases short, with 11 bases between. This chain's CDR3 is CASSLERGGNYGYTF. The CDR3, as DNA: TGTGCCAGCAGCTTAGAAAGGGGAGGAAACTATGGCTACACCTTC.